Here is one T cell receptor beta chain with its context. The clone's antigen remains unknown. Base qualities are not at hand, and no much larger clone is one base apart. This entry comes from a study of blood T cell repertoires in COVID-19 (TCRdb year 2020). For context, the study as a whole: Samples covering the acute and convalescent phases of COVID-19 were provided by collaborators in the United States, Italy and Spain. The prospective study material was composed of cDNA or gDNA derived from T cells, B-cell-depleted T cells, or PBMCs. Deeply sampled blood TCRbeta repertoires from subjects exposed to, actively infected with, or recovered from COVID-19 were included in the dataset. The repertoires were made available in a free public database intended to serve as a resource for research on the immune response to SARS-CoV-2. The samples were drawn from the first 160 participants of the ongoing ImmuneRACE study and from 1,254 subjects provided by 6 global collaborators. Nearly every sample came with metadata listing a de-identified subject ID, COVID-19 status, age in years and sex. Where available, HLA class I and class II types were taken from metadata supplied by the sample provider and were not determined by assay-based typing. What the authors observed across the whole study: Clinical and demographic metadata were provided uncurated, with the amount varying by source and participant.

TCRbeta CDR3 regions were amplified from genomic DNA by means of the immunoSEQ Assay, a bias-controlled multiplex PCR. Processing in the source paper ran as follows. Within the assay, amplification of reference gene primers was used to estimate how many nucleated cells each sample contained. To quantify the absolute abundance of each unique TCRbeta CDR3 rearrangement, sequence reads were collapsed and filtered. Productive Simpson clonality was computed per sample as the square root of Simpson's diversity index over productive rearrangements. Held by TCRdb, this immuneACCESS table contains in-frame sequences only and omits some clones. Under half of the omission traces to an unresolved V gene where checked; the cause of the rest is unknown. V and J calls and clone size come straight from that table; D and trimming were deduced from the DNA. This sample lists 200,000 or so clones; about 86% were detected once. Together, the top ten hold 0.78% of the sample.

The collaborating institutions used their own protocols to collect whole blood in K2EDTA tubes. For TCRbeta analysis, collaborators shipped samples as frozen whole blood, isolated PBMCs, or DNA extracted from either of those sample types. Trimming costs V 3 bases and J 4 bases, and their ends lie 7 bases apart. The CDR3 spans 12 residues, from the cysteine through the phenylalanine. The entry retains the CDR3 DNA only, 36 bases that are in frame from base 1. The germline V gene (reference sequence) sets CDR1 to SGHNT and CDR2 to YYREEE. The material sequenced was peripheral blood. This chain is built from TRBV5-4 and TRBJ1-2; the D gene is perhaps TRBD1, from 6 matching bases. This clonotype originated in a woman aged 70 to 79 with acute or convalescent COVID-19. The CDR3 region reads CASSSTGYGYTF. The DNA sequence is given as TGTGCCAGCAGCTCGACAGGCTATGGCTACACCTTC.